Shown below are 9 T cell receptor beta chains from a single sample sequenced in a study of cytomegalovirus exposure and HLA in healthy donors. PCR primers comprised 60 Vbeta and 13 Jbeta primers. Method: immunoSEQ multiplex PCR; TCRdb's copy keeps in-frame clones and lacks some. The data contain some 130,000 clones, 70% to 80% of them singletons. The material sequenced was PBMCs. These receptors were obtained from a young man in good health and CMV-seronegative.

This clone has a handful of counts. The chain is built from TRBV10-2 and TRBJ2-7; no definite D call. CDR3 length: 13 residues. Trimming left V 4 bases short and J 0 bases short, with 7 bases between. Germline CDR1 reads WSHSY; CDR2 reads SAAADI. Here the CDR3 reads CASSGLNSYEQYF. DNA of the CDR3: TGCGCCAGCAGTGGGCTGAACTCCTACGAGCAGTACTTC.

The CDR3 coding sequence is TGTGCCAGCAGCGTAAGGGCACAGGGAATCCACGAGCAGTACTTC. This codes for CASSVRAQGIHEQYF. V gene TRBV9 combines with J gene TRBJ2-5, with D maybe TRBD1 (6 bases). The assigned J gene may be wrong: the sequence end matches TRBJ2-7 better. Germline CDR1 reads SGDLS; CDR2 reads YYNGEE. The CDR3 length is 15 residues.

This chain connects TRBV27 to TRBJ1-1; TRBD1 matches 7 bases. V gave up 4 bases and J gave up 0 bases; unmatched junction bases: 2. The CDR3 is 14 residues long. The germline CDR1 and CDR2 sequences are MNHEY and SMNVEV (reference sequence). Here the CDR3 DNA reads TGTGCCAGCAGTTACACAGGGGTGAACACTGAAGCTTTCTTT. Encoded protein: CASSYTGVNTEAFF.

The rearrangement joins TRBV27 to TRBJ2-7; 8 bases match TRBD2. J lost 5 bases, V lost 2 bases, and 14 bases had no gene match. The CDR3 has 17 residues. The germline V gene has CDR1 MNHEY and CDR2 SMNVEV (reference sequence). CDR3 region: CASSLLREGMNRNEQYF. The CDR3 DNA is TGTGCCAGCAGTTTACTTCGGGAGGGGATGAATAGGAACGAGCAGTACTTC.

This clone appeared once. This chain links TRBV7-9 with TRBJ2-7; 9 nucleotides agree with TRBD1. Germline V gene lookup returns CDR1 SEHNR and CDR2 FQNEAQ (reference sequence). V shed 5 bases and J 5 bases; nucleotides not matched to a gene: 7. The CDR3 is 14 residues long. This CDR3 is CASSAGTGRDEQYF. The CDR3 nucleotides are TGTGCCAGCAGCGCCGGGACAGGGCGGGACGAGCAGTACTTC.

This sequence joins TRBV19 and TRBJ1-1; 8 bases line up with TRBD1. The V segment lost 4 bases and the J segment 1 base; nucleotides outside the gene matches: 2. In germline, CDR1 is LNHDA, CDR2 SQIVND (reference sequence). The CDR3 runs 14 residues. The CDR3 DNA sequence: TGTGCCAGTAGTACGGACAGGGAGAACACTGAAGCTTTCTTT. It is translated as CASSTDRENTEAFF.

The gene calls are TRBV4-2 and TRBJ1-4; 7 nucleotides line up with TRBD1. Germline CDR1 is LGHNA and CDR2 is YNFKEQ. With V trimmed by 0 bases and J by 2 bases, 6 bases remained unmatched. The CDR3 totals 17 residues. As DNA, the CDR3 is TGTGCCAGCAGCCAAGAAGACAGGGTAACGACTAATGAAAAACTGTTTTTT. Translating gives CASSQEDRVTTNEKLFF.

The chain combines TRBV18 with TRBJ2-7, with TRBD1 matching 10 bases. CDR1 is KGHSH and CDR2 is LQKENI in the germline V gene. CDR3 length: 13 residues. After removal of 6 bases from V and 6 bases from J, the junction contained 5 bases not matched to a gene. CDR3 loop: CASSQGQGPEQYF. The CDR3 bases are TGTGCCAGCTCGCAGGGACAGGGGCCCGAGCAGTACTTC.

Points on this clone: Within the sample, other DNA sequences also encode this same CDR3. This chain uses TRBV4-2 with TRBJ1-1; D is perhaps TRBD1 (5 bases). With 3 bases removed from V and 8 bases from J, the gap between germline ends came to 13 bases. CDR1 and CDR2 (germline): LGHNA, YNFKEQ. This CDR3 comprises 13 residues. CDR3 in DNA: TGTGCCAGCAGCCAGGTCCGGGGGGGGGAAGCTTTCTTT. Translation gives CASSQVRGGEAFF.